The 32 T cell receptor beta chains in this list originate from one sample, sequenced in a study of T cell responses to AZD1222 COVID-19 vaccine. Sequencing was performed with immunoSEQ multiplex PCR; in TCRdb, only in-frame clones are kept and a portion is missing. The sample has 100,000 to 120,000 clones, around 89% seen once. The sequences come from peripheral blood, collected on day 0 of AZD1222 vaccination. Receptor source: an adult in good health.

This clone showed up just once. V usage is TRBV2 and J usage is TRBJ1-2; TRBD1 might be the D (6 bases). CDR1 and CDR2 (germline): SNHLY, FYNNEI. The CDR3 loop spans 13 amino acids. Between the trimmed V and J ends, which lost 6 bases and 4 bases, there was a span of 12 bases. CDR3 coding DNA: TGTGCCAGCAGGGACAGCCGATTCTATGGCTACACCTTC. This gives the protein CASRDSRFYGYTF.

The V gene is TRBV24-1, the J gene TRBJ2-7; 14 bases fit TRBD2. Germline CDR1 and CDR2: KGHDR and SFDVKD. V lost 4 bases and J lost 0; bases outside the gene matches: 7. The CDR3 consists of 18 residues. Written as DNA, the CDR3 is TGTGCCACCAGTGACGGGACTAGCGGGGGTTATAGCTCCTACGAGCAGTACTTC. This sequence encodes CATSDGTSGGYSSYEQYF.

In DNA, the CDR3 is TGTGCCTGGAGTGGCGCTGTGACAGTTAATTCACCCCTCCACTTT. Translation: CAWSGAVTVNSPLHF. The chain links TRBV30 to TRBJ1-6; tentatively, D is TRBD1 (5 bases). The CDR3 loop spans 15 amino acids. Trimming cost V 1 base and J 6 bases, with 13 bases left between them. The germline V gene encodes CDR1 GTSNPN and CDR2 SVGIG (reference sequence).

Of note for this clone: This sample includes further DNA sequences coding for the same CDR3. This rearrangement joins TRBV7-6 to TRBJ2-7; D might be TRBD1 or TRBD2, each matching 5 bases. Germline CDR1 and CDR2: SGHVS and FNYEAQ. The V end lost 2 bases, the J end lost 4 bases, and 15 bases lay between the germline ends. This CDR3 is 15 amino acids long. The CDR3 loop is CASSLSGTGIYEQYF. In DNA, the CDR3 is TGTGCCAGCAGCTTATCCGGGACGGGGATATACGAGCAGTACTTC. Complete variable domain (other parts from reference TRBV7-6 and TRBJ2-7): GAGVSQSPRYKVTKRGQDVALRCDPISGHVSLYWYRQALGQGPEFLTYFNYEAQQDKSGLPNDRFSAERPEGSISTLTIQRTEQRDSAMYRCASSLSGTGIYEQYFGPGTRLTVT.

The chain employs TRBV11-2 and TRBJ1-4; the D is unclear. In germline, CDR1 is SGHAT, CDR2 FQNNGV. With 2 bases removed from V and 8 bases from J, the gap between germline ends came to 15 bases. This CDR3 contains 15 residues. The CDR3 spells CASSLTRQAYEKLFF. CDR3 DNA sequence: TGTGCCAGCAGCTTAACGAGGCAGGCCTACGAAAAACTGTTTTTT.

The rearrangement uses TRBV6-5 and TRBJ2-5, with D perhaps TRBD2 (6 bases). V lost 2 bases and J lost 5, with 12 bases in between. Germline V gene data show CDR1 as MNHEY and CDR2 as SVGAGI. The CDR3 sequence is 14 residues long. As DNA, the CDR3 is TGTGCCAGCAGTTACCAGACTAGTTGGGAGACCCAGTACTTC. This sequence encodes CASSYQTSWETQYF.

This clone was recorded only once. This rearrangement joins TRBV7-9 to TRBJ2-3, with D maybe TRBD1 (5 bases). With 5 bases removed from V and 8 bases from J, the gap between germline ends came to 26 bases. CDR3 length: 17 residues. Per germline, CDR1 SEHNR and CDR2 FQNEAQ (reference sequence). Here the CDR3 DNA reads TGTGCCAGCAGCCCCCCCGTGTTTGGCCCGACAGAAGTTACGCAGTATTTT. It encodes CASSPPVFGPTEVTQYF. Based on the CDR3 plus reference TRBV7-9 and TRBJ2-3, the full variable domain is DTGVSQNPRHKITKRGQNVTFRCDPISEHNRLYWYRQTLGQGPEFLTYFQNEAQLEKSRLLSDRFSAERPKGSFSTLEIQRTEQGDSAMYLCASSPPVFGPTEVTQYFGPGTRLTVL.

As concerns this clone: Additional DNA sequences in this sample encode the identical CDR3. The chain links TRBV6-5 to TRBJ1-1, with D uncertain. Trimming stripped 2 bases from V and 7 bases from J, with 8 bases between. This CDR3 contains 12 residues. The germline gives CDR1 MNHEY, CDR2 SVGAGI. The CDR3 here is CASSYGGREAFF. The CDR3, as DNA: TGTGCCAGCAGTTACGGTGGCCGTGAAGCTTTCTTT.

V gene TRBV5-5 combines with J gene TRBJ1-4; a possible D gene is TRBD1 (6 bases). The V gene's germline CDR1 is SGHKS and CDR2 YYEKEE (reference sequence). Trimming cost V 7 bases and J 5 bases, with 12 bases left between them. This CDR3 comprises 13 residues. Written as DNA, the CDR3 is TGTGCCAGCTTCGGGGGCTTAAATGAAAAACTGTTTTTT. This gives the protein CASFGGLNEKLFF.

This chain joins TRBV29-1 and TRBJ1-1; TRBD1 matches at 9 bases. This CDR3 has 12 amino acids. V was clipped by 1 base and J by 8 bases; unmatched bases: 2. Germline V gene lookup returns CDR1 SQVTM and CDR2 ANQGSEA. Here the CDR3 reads CSVEGGTGEAFF. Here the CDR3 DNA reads TGCAGCGTTGAAGGAGGGACAGGGGAAGCTTTCTTT.

The CDR3 sequence: CASSLGIRGHEQFF. CDR3 nucleotides: TGTGCCAGCAGCTTAGGCATCAGGGGCCATGAGCAGTTCTTC. V gene TRBV7-9 combines with J gene TRBJ2-1; TRBD1 might be the D (6 bases). The CDR3 contains 14 residues. The V gene lost 1 base and the J gene lost 8 bases, with 12 bases spanning the gap. Germline V gene sequence: CDR1 SEHNR, CDR2 FQNEAQ (reference sequence).

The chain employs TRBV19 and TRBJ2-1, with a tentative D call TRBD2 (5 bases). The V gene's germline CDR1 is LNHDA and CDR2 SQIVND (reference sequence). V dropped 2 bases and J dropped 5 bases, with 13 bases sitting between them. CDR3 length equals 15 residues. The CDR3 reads CASSIYYRGDNEQFF. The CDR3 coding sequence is TGTGCCAGTAGTATATACTATCGGGGAGACAATGAGCAGTTCTTC. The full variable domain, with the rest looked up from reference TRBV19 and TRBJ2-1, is DGGITQSPKYLFRKEGQNVTLSCEQNLNHDAMYWYRQDPGQGLRLIYYSQIVNDFQKGDIAEGYSVSREKKESFPLTVTSAQKNPTAFYLCASSIYYRGDNEQFFGPGTRLTVL.

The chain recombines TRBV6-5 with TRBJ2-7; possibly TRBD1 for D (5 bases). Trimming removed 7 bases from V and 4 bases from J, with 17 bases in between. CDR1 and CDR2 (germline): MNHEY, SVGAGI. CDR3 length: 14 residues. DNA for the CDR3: TGTGCCAGCACCCCCGGCAGGGTTCGGTACGAGCAGTACTTC. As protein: CASTPGRVRYEQYF.

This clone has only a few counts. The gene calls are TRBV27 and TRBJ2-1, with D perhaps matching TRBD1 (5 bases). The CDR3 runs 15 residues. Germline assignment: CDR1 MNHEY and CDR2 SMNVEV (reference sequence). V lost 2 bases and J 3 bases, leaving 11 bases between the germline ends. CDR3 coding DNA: TGTGCCAGCAGTTTAATTCCAGGGCACTACAATGAGCAGTTCTTC. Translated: CASSLIPGHYNEQFF.

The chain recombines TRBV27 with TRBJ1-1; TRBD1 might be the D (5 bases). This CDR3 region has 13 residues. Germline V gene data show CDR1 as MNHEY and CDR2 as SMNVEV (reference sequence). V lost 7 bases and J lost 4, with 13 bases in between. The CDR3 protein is CASKLGGSTEAFF. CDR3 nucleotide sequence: TGTGCCAGCAAGTTGGGGGGGAGCACTGAAGCTTTCTTT.

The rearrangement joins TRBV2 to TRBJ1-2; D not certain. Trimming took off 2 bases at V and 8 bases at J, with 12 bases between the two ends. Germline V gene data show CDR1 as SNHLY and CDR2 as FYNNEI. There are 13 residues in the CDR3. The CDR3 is CASSESDKEGYTF. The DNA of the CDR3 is TGTGCCAGCAGTGAAAGCGACAAGGAGGGCTACACCTTC.

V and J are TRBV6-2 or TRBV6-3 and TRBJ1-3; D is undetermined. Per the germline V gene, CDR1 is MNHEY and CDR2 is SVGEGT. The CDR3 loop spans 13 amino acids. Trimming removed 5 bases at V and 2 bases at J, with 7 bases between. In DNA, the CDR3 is TGTGCCAGCAGTAACGAAGCTGGAAACACCATATATTTT. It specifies CASSNEAGNTIYF.

Here the CDR3 DNA reads TGTGCCTGCAACGACAGGTTCTACGAGCAGTACTTC. Encoded protein: CACNDRFYEQYF. This rearrangement joins TRBV30 to TRBJ2-7; D may be TRBD1 (6 bases). There are 12 residues in the CDR3. Trimming cost V 6 bases and J 3 bases, with 12 bases left between them. Germline CDR1 and CDR2: GTSNPN and SVGIG (reference sequence).

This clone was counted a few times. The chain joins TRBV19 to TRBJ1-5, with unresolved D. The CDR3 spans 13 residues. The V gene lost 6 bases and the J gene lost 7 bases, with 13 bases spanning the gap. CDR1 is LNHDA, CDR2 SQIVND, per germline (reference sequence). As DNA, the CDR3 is TGTGCCAGTAGCAAAACAAAGGACCAGCCCCAGCATTTT. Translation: CASSKTKDQPQHF.

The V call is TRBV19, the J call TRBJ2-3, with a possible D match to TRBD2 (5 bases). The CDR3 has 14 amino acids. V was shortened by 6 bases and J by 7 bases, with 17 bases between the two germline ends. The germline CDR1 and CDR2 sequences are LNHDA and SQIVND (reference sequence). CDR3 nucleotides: TGTGCCAGTAGCGGGCGGTGGGCTAGCTATACGCAGTATTTT. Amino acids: CASSGRWASYTQYF. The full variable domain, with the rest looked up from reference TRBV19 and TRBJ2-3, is DGGITQSPKYLFRKEGQNVTLSCEQNLNHDAMYWYRQDPGQGLRLIYYSQIVNDFQKGDIAEGYSVSREKKESFPLTVTSAQKNPTAFYLCASSGRWASYTQYFGPGTRLTVL.

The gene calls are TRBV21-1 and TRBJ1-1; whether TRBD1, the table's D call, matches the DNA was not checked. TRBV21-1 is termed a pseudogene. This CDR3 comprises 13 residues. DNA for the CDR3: TGTGCCAGCAGCTTTCGGACAGGCCGTGAAGCTTTCTTT. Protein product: CASSFRTGREAFF.

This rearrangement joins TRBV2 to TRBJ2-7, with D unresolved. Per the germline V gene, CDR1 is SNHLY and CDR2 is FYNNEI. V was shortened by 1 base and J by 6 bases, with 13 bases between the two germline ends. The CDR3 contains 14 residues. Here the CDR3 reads CASSEVRVRSEQYF. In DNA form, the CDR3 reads TGTGCCAGCAGTGAAGTACGGGTTAGATCCGAGCAGTACTTC.

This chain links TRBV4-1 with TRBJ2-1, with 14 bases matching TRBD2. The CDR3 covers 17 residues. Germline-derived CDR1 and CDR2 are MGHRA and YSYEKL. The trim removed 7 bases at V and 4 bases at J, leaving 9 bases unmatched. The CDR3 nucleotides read TGCGCCAGCACAAGTGGGACTAGCGGGAGATTGTACAATGAGCAGTTCTTC. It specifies CASTSGTSGRLYNEQFF.

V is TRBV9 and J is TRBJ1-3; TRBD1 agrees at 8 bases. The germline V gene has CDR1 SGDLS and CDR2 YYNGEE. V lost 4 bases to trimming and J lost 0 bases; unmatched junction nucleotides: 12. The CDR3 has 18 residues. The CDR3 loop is CASSPNPSGGPSGNTIYF. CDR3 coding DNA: TGTGCCAGCAGCCCCAACCCCTCAGGGGGCCCCTCTGGAAACACCATATATTTT.

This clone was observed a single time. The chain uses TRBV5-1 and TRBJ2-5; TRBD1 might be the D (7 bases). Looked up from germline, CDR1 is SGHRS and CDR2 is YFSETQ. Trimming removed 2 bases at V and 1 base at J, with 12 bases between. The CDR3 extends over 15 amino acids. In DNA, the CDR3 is TGCGCCAGCAGCTTTGGCAGGGGGGCCCAAGAGACCCAGTACTTC. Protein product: CASSFGRGAQETQYF.

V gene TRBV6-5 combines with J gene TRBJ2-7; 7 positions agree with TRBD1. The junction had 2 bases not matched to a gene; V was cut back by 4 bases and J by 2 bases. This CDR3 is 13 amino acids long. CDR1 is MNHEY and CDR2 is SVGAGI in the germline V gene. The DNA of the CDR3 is TGTGCCAGCAGTTTTACAGGGGCCTACGAGCAGTACTTC. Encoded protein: CASSFTGAYEQYF.

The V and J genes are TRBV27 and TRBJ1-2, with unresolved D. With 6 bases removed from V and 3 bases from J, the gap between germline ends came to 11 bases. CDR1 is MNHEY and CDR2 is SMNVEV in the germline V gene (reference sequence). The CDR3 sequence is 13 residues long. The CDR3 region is CASSRQPDYGYTF. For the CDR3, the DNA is TGTGCCAGCAGCCGCCAGCCAGACTATGGCTACACCTTC.

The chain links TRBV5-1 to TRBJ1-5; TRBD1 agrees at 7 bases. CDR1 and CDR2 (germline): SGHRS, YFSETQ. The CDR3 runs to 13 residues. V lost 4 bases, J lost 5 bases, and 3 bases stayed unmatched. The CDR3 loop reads CASSTTGDQPQHF. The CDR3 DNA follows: TGCGCCAGCAGCACCACAGGGGATCAGCCCCAGCATTTT.

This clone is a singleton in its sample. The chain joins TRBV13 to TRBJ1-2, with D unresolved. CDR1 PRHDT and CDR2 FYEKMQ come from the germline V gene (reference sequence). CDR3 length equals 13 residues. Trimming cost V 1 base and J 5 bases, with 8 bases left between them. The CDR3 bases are TGTGCCAGCAGCTTAGCGCTGGGGTATGGCTACACCTTC. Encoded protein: CASSLALGYGYTF.

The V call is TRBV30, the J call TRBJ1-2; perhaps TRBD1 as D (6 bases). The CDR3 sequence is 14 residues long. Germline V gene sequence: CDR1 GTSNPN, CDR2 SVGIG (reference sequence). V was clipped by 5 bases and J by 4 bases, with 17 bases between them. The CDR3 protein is CAWDAQQGGYGYTF. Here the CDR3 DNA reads TGTGCCTGGGACGCCCAACAGGGCGGCTATGGCTACACCTTC. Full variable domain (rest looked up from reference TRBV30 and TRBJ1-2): SQTIHQWPATLVQPVGSPLSLECTVEGTSNPNLYWYRQAAGRGLQLLFYSVGIGQISSEVPQNLSASRPQDRQFILSSKKLLLSDSGFYLCAWDAQQGGYGYTFGSGTRLTVV.

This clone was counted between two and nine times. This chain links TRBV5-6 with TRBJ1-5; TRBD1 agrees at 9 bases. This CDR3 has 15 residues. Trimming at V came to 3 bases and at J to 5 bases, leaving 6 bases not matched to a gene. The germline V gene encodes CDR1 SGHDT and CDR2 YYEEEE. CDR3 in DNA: TGTGCCAGCAGCTGGGGGACAGGGTTGGATCAGCCCCAGCATTTT. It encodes CASSWGTGLDQPQHF.

Here the CDR3 DNA reads TGTGCCAGCAGTCCCCTTGGACAGGGCAGATACTACGAGCAGTACTTC. Translation: CASSPLGQGRYYEQYF. The chain links TRBV27 to TRBJ2-7; 8 bases agree with TRBD1. The CDR3 has 16 amino acids. V was pared by 5 bases and J by 3 bases, with 12 bases of the junction left unmatched. Germline CDR1 and CDR2: MNHEY and SMNVEV (reference sequence).